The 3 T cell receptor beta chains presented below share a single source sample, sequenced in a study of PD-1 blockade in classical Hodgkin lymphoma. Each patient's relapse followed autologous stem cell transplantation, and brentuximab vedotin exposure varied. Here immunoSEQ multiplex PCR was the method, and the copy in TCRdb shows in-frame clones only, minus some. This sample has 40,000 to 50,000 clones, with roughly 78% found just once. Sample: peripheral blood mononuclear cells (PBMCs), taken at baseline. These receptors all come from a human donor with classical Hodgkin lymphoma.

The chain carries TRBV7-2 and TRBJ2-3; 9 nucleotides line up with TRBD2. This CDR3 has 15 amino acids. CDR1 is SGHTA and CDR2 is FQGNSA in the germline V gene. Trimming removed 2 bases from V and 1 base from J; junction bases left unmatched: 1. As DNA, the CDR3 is TGTGCCAGCAGCTTAATAGCGGGGGGCACAGATACGCAGTATTTT. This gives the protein CASSLIAGGTDTQYF.

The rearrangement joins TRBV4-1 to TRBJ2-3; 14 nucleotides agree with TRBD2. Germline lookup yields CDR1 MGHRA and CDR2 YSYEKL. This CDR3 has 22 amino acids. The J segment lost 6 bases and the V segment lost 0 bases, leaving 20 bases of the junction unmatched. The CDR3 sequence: CASSQEPDGLAGGQLLGDTQYF. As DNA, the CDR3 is TGCGCCAGCAGCCAAGAACCCGATGGACTAGCGGGGGGTCAACTCCTGGGGGATACGCAGTATTTT.

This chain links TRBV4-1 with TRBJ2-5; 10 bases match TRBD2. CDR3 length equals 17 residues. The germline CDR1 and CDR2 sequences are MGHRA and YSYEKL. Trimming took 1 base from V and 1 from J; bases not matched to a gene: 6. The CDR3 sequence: CASSQAIAGGLQETQYF. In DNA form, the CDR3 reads TGCGCCAGCAGCCAAGCTATAGCGGGGGGCCTCCAAGAGACCCAGTACTTC.